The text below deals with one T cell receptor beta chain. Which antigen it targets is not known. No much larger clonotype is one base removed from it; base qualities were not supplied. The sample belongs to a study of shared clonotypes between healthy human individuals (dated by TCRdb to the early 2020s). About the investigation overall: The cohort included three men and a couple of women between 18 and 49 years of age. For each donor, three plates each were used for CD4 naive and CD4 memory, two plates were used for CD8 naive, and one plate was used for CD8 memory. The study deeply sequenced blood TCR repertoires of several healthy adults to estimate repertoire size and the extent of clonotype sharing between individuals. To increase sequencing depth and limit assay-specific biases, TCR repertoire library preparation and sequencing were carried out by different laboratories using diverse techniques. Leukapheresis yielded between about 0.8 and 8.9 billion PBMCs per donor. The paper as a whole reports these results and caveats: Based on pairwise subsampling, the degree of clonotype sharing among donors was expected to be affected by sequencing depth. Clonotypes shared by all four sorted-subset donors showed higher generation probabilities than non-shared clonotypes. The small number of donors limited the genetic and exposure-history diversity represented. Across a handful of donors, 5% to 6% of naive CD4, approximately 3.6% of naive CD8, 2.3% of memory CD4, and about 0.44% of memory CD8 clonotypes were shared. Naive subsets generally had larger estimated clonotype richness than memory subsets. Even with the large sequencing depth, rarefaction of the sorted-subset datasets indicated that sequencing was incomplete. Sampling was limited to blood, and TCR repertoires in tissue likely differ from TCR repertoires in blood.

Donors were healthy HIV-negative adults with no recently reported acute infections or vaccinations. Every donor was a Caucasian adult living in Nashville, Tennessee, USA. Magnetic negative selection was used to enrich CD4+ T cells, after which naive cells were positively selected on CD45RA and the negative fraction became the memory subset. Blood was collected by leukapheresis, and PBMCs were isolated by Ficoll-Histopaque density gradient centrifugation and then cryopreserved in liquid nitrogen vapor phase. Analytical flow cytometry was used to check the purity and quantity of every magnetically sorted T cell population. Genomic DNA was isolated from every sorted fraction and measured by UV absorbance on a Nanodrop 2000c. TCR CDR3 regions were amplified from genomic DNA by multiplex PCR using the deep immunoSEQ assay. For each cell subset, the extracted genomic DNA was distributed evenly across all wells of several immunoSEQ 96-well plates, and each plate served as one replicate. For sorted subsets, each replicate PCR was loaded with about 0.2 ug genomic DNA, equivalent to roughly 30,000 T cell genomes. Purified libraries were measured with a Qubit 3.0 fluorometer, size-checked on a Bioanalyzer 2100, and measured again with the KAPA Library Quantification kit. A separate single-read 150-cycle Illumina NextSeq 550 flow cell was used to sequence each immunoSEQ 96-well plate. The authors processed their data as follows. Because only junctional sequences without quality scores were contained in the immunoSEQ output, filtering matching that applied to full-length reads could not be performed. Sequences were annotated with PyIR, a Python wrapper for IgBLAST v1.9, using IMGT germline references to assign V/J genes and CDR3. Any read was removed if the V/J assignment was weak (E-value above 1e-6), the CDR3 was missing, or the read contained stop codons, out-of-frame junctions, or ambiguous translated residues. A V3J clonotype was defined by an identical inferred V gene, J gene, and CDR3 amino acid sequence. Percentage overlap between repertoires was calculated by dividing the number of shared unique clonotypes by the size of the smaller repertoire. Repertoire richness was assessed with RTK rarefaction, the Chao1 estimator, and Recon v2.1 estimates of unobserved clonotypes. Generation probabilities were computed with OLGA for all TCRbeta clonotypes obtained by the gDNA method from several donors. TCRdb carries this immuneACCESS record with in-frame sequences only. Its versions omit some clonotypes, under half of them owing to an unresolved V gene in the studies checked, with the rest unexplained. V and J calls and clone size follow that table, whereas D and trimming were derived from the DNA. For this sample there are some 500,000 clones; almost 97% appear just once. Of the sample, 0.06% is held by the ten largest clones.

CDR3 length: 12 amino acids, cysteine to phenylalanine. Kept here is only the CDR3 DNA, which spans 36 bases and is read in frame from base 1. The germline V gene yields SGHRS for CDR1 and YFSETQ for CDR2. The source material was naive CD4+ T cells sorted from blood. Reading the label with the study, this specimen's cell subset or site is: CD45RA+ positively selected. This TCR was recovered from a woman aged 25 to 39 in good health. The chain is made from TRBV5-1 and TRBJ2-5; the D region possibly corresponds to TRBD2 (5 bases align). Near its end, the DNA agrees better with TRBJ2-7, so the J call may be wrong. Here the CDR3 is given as CASSLAGIEQYF. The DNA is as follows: TGCGCCAGCAGCTTGGCCGGGATCGAGCAGTACTTC.